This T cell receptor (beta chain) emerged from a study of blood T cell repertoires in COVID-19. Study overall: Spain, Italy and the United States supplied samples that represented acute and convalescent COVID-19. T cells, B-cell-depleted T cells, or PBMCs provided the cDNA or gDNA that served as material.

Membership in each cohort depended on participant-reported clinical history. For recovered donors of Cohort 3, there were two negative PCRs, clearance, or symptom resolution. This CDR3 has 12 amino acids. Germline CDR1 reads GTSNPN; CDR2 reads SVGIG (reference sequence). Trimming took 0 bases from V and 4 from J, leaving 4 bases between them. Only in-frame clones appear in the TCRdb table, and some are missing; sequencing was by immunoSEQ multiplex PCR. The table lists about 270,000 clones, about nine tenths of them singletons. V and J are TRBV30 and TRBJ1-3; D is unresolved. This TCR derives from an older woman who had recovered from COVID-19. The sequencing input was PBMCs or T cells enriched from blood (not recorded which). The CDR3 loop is CAWSVQGNTIYF. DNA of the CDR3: TGTGCCTGGAGTGTACAGGGAAACACCATATATTTT.